One and the same sample provided the 3 T cell receptor beta chains below, sequenced in a study of human T cells and chemical hapten exposure listed by TCRdb under 2021. To prepare the library, RACE was applied. These reads were obtained on a NextSeq 500. Starting from the raw public reads, TCRdb applied fastp trimming at Q25, assembled clones with MiXCR and retained in-frame beta chains. Entries are consolidated by CDR3 protein sequence, retaining the most common genes and DNA. Across this sample there are 30,000 or so distinct CDR3 sequences, with more than 5% seen only once. The top ten clonotypes cover 5% to 7% of the sample. This specimen's time point label, interpreted: patch test 3, about 24 weeks after DPC sensitization. Read against the paper, the sample's treatment or condition label means: therapeutic diphenylcyclopropenone sensitization with weekly scalp DPC. The sequenced sample was whole blood, obtained in connection with sensitization to the hapten diphenylcyclopropenone (DPC). The receptors shown here come from a young man with alopecia areata. Some clones in this sample may be carry-over from other donors' samples.

This clonotype has ten or more counts. The rearrangement uses TRBV6-5 and TRBJ2-1; D may be TRBD1 (6 bases). The CDR3 covers 17 residues. Trimming pared 0 bases from V and 2 bases from J, leaving 14 bases between. Germline V gives CDR1 MNHEY, CDR2 SVGAGI. CDR3 coding DNA: TGTGCCAGCAGTTACTCGGAACAGGGAGTGGCCTACAATGAGCAGTTCTTC. Its protein is CASSYSEQGVAYNEQFF.

This clonotype was recorded many times. V is TRBV20-1 and J is TRBJ2-7; no clear D gene. This CDR3 has 12 amino acids. Trimming pared 1 base from V and 0 bases from J, leaving 4 bases between. Per the germline V gene, CDR1 is DFQATT and CDR2 is SNEGSKA (reference sequence). The CDR3 protein is CSARVDSYEQYF. DNA of the CDR3: TGCAGTGCTAGAGTGGACTCCTACGAGCAGTACTTC.

Many counts were recorded for this clonotype. At one of its ends the junction is not consistent with the germline gene, which may arise from a read error. This chain links TRBV12-3 or TRBV12-4 with TRBJ2-1, with 12 bases fitting TRBD2. This CDR3 is 16 amino acids long. The CDR3 spells CASRPPSGRAYHEQFF. CDR3 bases: TGTGCCAGCAGGCCGCCTAGCGGGAGGGCCTACCATGAGCAGTTCTTC.